What follows are 19 T cell receptor beta chains derived from one specimen sequenced in a study of blood T cell repertoires in COVID-19. Assay used: immunoSEQ multiplex PCR; TCRdb lists only in-frame clones, some missing. The table has tens of thousands of clones, approximately 84% seen once; the top ten hold under 15%. The sample taken for sequencing was peripheral blood. Receptors originate from a human donor with active or convalescent COVID-19. The donor label of this sample is uncertain.

This sequence joins TRBV10-3 and TRBJ2-2, with D uncertain. The V end was cut by 5 bases, the J end by 0 bases, with 4 bases between. The V gene's germline CDR1 is ENHRY and CDR2 SYGVKD. This CDR3 spans 13 amino acids. The CDR3 region is CAISTSNTGELFF. CDR3 sequence (DNA): TGTGCCATCAGTACATCGAACACCGGGGAGCTGTTTTTT.

This clone was recorded only once. The chain couples TRBV14 to TRBJ2-1, with 7 bases fitting TRBD2. The trim removed 4 bases at V and 14 bases at J, leaving 8 bases unmatched. This CDR3 spans 12 amino acids. Germline V lookup: CDR1 SGHDN, CDR2 FVKESK. This CDR3 is CASSPPSGMEFF. The CDR3 DNA reads as TGTGCCAGCAGCCCCCCCAGCGGGATGGAGTTCTTC.

The V and J genes are TRBV4-3 and TRBJ2-7; D remains unclear. Trimming pared 0 bases from V and 1 base from J, leaving 7 bases between. The CDR3 is 14 residues long. The V gene's germline CDR1 is LGHNA and CDR2 YSLEER. The CDR3 DNA is TGCGCCAGCAGCCAAGACCTAGGTTCCTACGAGCAGTACTTC. It encodes CASSQDLGSYEQYF.

The V call is TRBV7-8, the J call TRBJ2-7; tentative D call: TRBD1 (6 bases). This CDR3 has 16 amino acids. The germline V gene encodes CDR1 SGHVS and CDR2 FQNEAQ. V lost 1 base and J 3 bases, leaving 16 bases between the germline ends. CDR3 residues: CASSLGLPDSYYEQYF. As DNA, the CDR3 is TGTGCCAGCAGCTTAGGCCTTCCGGACAGCTACTACGAGCAGTACTTC.

The V and J genes are TRBV7-9 and TRBJ2-1; the match to TRBD1 covers 8 bases. The CDR3 extends over 14 amino acids. V lost 5 bases and J lost 3; bases outside the gene matches: 3. Looked up from germline, CDR1 is SEHNR and CDR2 is FQNEAQ (reference sequence). CDR3 sequence (DNA): TGTGCCAGCAGCCCTGGACAGGGCTACAATGAGCAGTTCTTC. This sequence encodes CASSPGQGYNEQFF.

This chain joins TRBV6-5 and TRBJ2-1; TRBD1 agrees at 7 bases. J gave up 12 bases and V 6 bases, and 5 bases lay outside the gene matches. Germline V gives CDR1 MNHEY, CDR2 SVGAGI. CDR3 length: 11 residues. This CDR3 reads CASSEDRTQFF. The CDR3 DNA reads as TGTGCCAGCAGCGAGGACAGGACGCAGTTCTTC.

The V and J genes are TRBV11-3 and TRBJ1-6; 7 nucleotides align to TRBD1. Germline V lookup: CDR1 SGHNT, CDR2 YENEEA. This CDR3 has 16 amino acids. V lost 5 bases and J lost 6; bases outside the gene matches: 10. CDR3: CASSPNPGQFNSPLHF. The CDR3 DNA is TGTGCCAGCAGCCCTAATCCGGGACAGTTTAATTCACCCCTCCACTTT.

The rearrangement links TRBV5-4 to TRBJ1-1, with D possibly TRBD1 on 5 matching bases. Germline V gene lookup returns CDR1 SGHNT and CDR2 YYREEE (reference sequence). The length of the CDR3 is 15 residues. V lost 1 base and J lost 1, with 11 bases in between. DNA of the CDR3: TGTGCCAGCAGCTTGAAATCAGGGCCGAACACTGAAGCTTTCTTT. As protein: CASSLKSGPNTEAFF.

The chain recombines TRBV5-6 with TRBJ1-2; D perhaps matches TRBD1 (6 bases). The germline V and J ends were trimmed by 0 bases and 4 bases, with 10 bases remaining between them. Germline loops: CDR1 SGHDT, CDR2 YYEEEE. This CDR3 contains 14 residues. Written as DNA, the CDR3 is TGTGCCAGCAGCTTGGGACAGGAGACCTATGGCTACACCTTC. Its protein product is CASSLGQETYGYTF.

V gene TRBV19 combines with J gene TRBJ2-1; possibly TRBD1 for D (5 bases). V gave up 5 bases and J gave up 9 bases, with 14 bases separating them. CDR3 size: 13 residues. Germline V lookup: CDR1 LNHDA, CDR2 SQIVND (reference sequence). CDR3 in amino acids: CASSSRDSGEQFF. CDR3 nucleotide sequence: TGTGCCAGTAGTTCCAGGGATTCGGGTGAGCAGTTCTTC.

The chain recombines TRBV30 with TRBJ1-2; D ambiguous. Trimming took off 4 bases at V and 7 bases at J, with 13 bases between the two ends. The CDR3 contains 12 residues. Per germline, CDR1 GTSNPN and CDR2 SVGIG (reference sequence). The CDR3 DNA follows: TGTGCCTGGACCAGGCAGCGGGGTGGCTACACCTTC. Its translation: CAWTRQRGGYTF.

For the CDR3, the DNA is TGTGCCAGCAGTACCGGGACAGTGAACACTGAAGCTTTCTTT. It codes for CASSTGTVNTEAFF. The chain employs TRBV5-4 and TRBJ1-1; TRBD1 matches at 7 bases. CDR1 and CDR2 from the germline V gene are SGHNT and YYREEE (reference sequence). V was clipped by 5 bases and J by 0 bases; unmatched bases: 4. The CDR3 runs 14 residues. The full variable domain, its missing parts supplied by reference TRBV5-4 and TRBJ1-1, is ETGVTQSPTHLIKTRGQQVTLRCSSQSGHNTVSWYQQALGQGPQFIFQYYREEENGRGNFPPRFSGLQFPNYSSELNVNALELDDSALYLCASSTGTVNTEAFFGQGTRLTVV.

V is TRBV5-1 and J is TRBJ1-3; 8 bases match TRBD1. Trimming took 3 bases from V and 1 from J; bases not matched to a gene: 6. Germline values: CDR1 SGHRS, CDR2 YFSETQ. The CDR3 is 16 amino acids. Here the CDR3 reads CASSSGQGVSGNTIYF. The CDR3 DNA follows: TGCGCCAGCAGCTCAGGACAGGGTGTGTCTGGAAACACCATATATTTT. The full variable domain, completed using reference TRBV5-1 and TRBJ1-3, is KAGVTQTPRYLIKTRGQQVTLSCSPISGHRSVSWYQQTPGQGLQFLFEYFSETQRNKGNFPGRFSGRQFSNSRSEMNVSTLELGDSALYLCASSSGQGVSGNTIYFGEGSWLTVV.

This chain uses TRBV3-1 (or the pseudogene TRBV3-2) with TRBJ1-2, with TRBD1 as a possible D gene (5 bases). This CDR3 has 16 residues. Germline V gives CDR1 LGHDT, CDR2 YNNKEL (reference sequence). The V end lost 3 bases, the J end lost 2 bases, and 16 bases lay between the germline ends. CDR3 residues: CASSQSPGPINYGYTF. The CDR3 DNA sequence: TGTGCCAGCAGCCAGAGTCCAGGGCCCATAAACTATGGCTACACCTTC.

J is TRBJ2-2 and V is TRBV27; perhaps TRBD1 as D (5 bases). The length of the CDR3 is 14 residues. Germline V gives CDR1 MNHEY, CDR2 SMNVEV (reference sequence). V was trimmed by 4 bases and J by 4 bases, leaving 10 bases between them. The CDR3 region is CASSSRQPTGELFF. The DNA for the CDR3 is TGTGCCAGCAGTTCGCGACAGCCCACCGGGGAGCTGTTTTTT.

The rearrangement joins TRBV10-3 to TRBJ2-7; TRBD2 agrees at 11 bases. Germline CDR1 ENHRY, CDR2 SYGVKD. There are 14 residues in the CDR3. J lost 4 bases, V lost 8 bases, and 7 bases had no gene match. The chain's CDR3 is CAISPSGRPYEQYF. The CDR3 nucleotides are TGTGCCATCTCGCCTAGCGGGAGGCCTTACGAGCAGTACTTC.

The gene calls are TRBV19 and TRBJ2-7; a weak D match, TRBD1 (6 bases). Trimming removed 4 bases from V and 6 bases from J, with 13 bases in between. The CDR3 contains 13 residues. The V gene's germline CDR1 is LNHDA and CDR2 SQIVND (reference sequence). CDR3 sequence reads: CASSKQGVGEQYF. CDR3 sequence (DNA): TGTGCCAGTAGTAAACAGGGAGTGGGCGAGCAGTACTTC.

The chain carries TRBV11-2 and TRBJ2-1; TRBD2 matches 12 bases. J lost 9 bases, V lost 1 base, and 13 bases had no gene match. This CDR3 contains 18 residues. In germline, CDR1 is SGHAT, CDR2 FQNNGV. CDR3 loop: CASSLVLTSGSSFTEQFF. The CDR3 nucleotides read TGTGCCAGCAGCTTAGTATTGACTAGCGGGAGTTCATTCACTGAGCAGTTCTTC.

V gene TRBV7-3 combines with J gene TRBJ2-1, with 10 bases identical to TRBD2. With V trimmed by 0 bases and J by 4 bases, 3 bases remained unmatched. The CDR3 covers 16 residues. Germline CDR1 reads SGHTA; CDR2 reads FQGTGA. CDR3 nucleotide sequence: TGTGCCAGCAGCTTAACCTGGACTAGCGGATACAATGAGCAGTTCTTC. Translation: CASSLTWTSGYNEQFF. Together with reference TRBV7-3 and TRBJ2-1, the CDR3 gives the full variable domain: GAGVSQTPSNKVTEKGKYVELRCDPISGHTALYWYRQSLGQGPEFLIYFQGTGAADDSGLPNDRFFAVRPEGSVSTLKIQRTERGDSAVYLCASSLTWTSGYNEQFFGPGTRLTVL.